This TCR beta chain came from a study of T cells in Graves' hyperthyroidism and ophthalmopathy. Study-wide points: Through a model of 13 V-J features, ophthalmopathy was separated from stable hyperthyroidism.

This CDR3 region has 15 residues. V lost 2 bases and J lost 5; bases outside the gene matches: 5. Germline lookup yields CDR1 SEHNR and CDR2 FQNEAQ (reference sequence). Lactation, pregnancy, other autoimmune disease or uncontrolled infection led to exclusion of patients. The diagnostic basis comprised clinical symptoms, serum thyroxine and TRAb, thyroid ultrasound and orbital computed tomography. 9.5 to 10 ml fresh peripheral blood yielded the PBMCs. It was RNA transcripts that yielded the amplified TCR beta CDR3 regions. The TCR CDR3 first-round RT-PCR relied on the HTBI primer set. TCRdb reprocessed the multiplex PCR reads with MiXCR, giving one entry per CDR3 protein. This table holds some 400,000 distinct CDR3 sequences, approximately 19% found once. On this clonotype itself: The target antigen is unknown.

The specimen sequenced was blood. This chain joins TRBV7-9 and TRBJ2-5, with 10 bases aligning to TRBD2. This receptor was identified in a woman aged 18-30 years with Graves' hyperthyroidism. CDR3 sequence reads: CASSLTSGVAETQYF. The CDR3 DNA sequence: TGTGCCAGCAGCTTAACTAGCGGGGTGGCGGAGACCCAGTACTTC.